The next 13 T cell receptor beta chains were all read from a single sample in a study of early T cells in non-severe SARS-CoV-2 infection. TCRdb passed the 5' RACE reads through MiXCR, listing each CDR3 protein once. The data show tens of thousands of distinct CDR3 sequences, with about a tenth seen just once and about 20% held by the top ten. Sequenced: whole blood. These receptors were collected from an adult who was a healthcare worker with PCR-confirmed SARS-CoV-2 infection or an uninfected control (not recorded which).

This sequence joins TRBV2 and TRBJ2-7, with a possible D match to TRBD2 (6 bases). This CDR3 comprises 11 residues. V was shortened by 6 bases and J by 4 bases, with 7 bases between the two germline ends. The germline V gene has CDR1 SNHLY and CDR2 FYNNEI. The DNA for the CDR3 is TGTGCCAGCAGGGAGGGTTACGAGCAGTACTTC. The encoded protein is CASREGYEQYF.

This clonotype appeared a few times. The chain joins TRBV19 to TRBJ2-2, with D tentatively TRBD2 (6 bases). The CDR3 contains 15 residues. Trimming stripped 4 bases from V and 7 bases from J, with 16 bases between. Germline values: CDR1 LNHDA, CDR2 SQIVND (reference sequence). CDR3 region: CASSTTTGGFGELFF. The CDR3 DNA is TGTGCCAGTAGTACAACCACTGGGGGGTTCGGGGAGCTGTTTTTT.

In its sample, this clonotype was seen many times. The chain is built from TRBV7-9 and TRBJ1-1; unclear D gene. The length of the CDR3 is 13 residues. The V gene lost 5 bases and the J gene lost 0 bases, with 7 bases spanning the gap. The germline V gene has CDR1 SEHNR and CDR2 FQNEAQ (reference sequence). For the CDR3, the DNA is TGTGCCAGCAGCCGTCCGGTGAACACTGAAGCTTTCTTT. This translates into CASSRPVNTEAFF.

The sample holds many counts of this clonotype. V is TRBV24-1 and J is TRBJ2-2; D ambiguous. This CDR3 spans 13 amino acids. V was clipped by 12 bases and J by 6 bases, with 16 bases between them. Germline V gene lookup returns CDR1 KGHDR and CDR2 SFDVKD. The CDR3 region has the DNA TGTGCCCCCCGAGTTTTCATCGCCGGGGAGCTGTTTTTT. Translation gives CAPRVFIAGELFF.

V gene TRBV25-1 combines with J gene TRBJ2-1, with 12 bases matching TRBD2. Looked up from germline, CDR1 is MGHDK and CDR2 is SYGVNS. V lost 9 bases to trimming and J lost 8 bases; unmatched junction nucleotides: 2. This CDR3 has 12 residues. The CDR3 loop is CASTSGGHEQFF. The CDR3 DNA reads as TGTGCCAGTACTAGCGGGGGGCATGAGCAGTTCTTC.

The chain recombines TRBV16 with TRBJ2-1, with D tentatively TRBD1 (6 bases). CDR3 length equals 15 residues. Germline CDR1 KGHSY, CDR2 FQNENV. V lost 0 bases, J lost 6 bases, and 12 bases lay in between. CDR3 DNA sequence: TGTGCCAGCAGCCAATCGAATAAAGGGGGCAATGAGCAGTTCTTC. As protein: CASSQSNKGGNEQFF.

This chain uses TRBV20-1 with TRBJ1-4; the D is unclear. Germline lookup yields CDR1 DFQATT and CDR2 SNEGSKA (reference sequence). The germline V and J ends were trimmed by 7 bases and 5 bases, with 5 bases remaining between them. The CDR3 runs 10 residues. CDR3 sequence reads: CSVLNEKLFF. The CDR3 nucleotides read TGCAGTGTTTTGAATGAAAAACTGTTTTTT.

The sample holds many counts of this clonotype. The rearrangement uses TRBV20-1 and TRBJ2-3, with 11 positions matching TRBD2. Trimming removed 4 bases from V and 5 bases from J; junction bases left unmatched: 8. In germline, CDR1 is DFQATT, CDR2 SNEGSKA (reference sequence). The CDR3 is made up of 15 amino acids. The CDR3 nucleotides are TGCAGTGCTAAGGGTCTACTAGCGGGGGAAGATACGCAGTATTTT. It yields the protein CSAKGLLAGEDTQYF.

J is TRBJ2-3 and V is TRBV12-5; 8 bases agree with TRBD1. There are 20 residues in the CDR3. Germline CDR1 is LGHNT and CDR2 is FRNRAP. J was trimmed by 3 bases and V by 6 bases; bases with no gene match: 23. This chain's CDR3 is CASGTSGTGDYWSRTDTQYF. The CDR3 bases are TGTGCTAGTGGGACATCCGGGACAGGAGACTATTGGTCAAGGACAGATACGCAGTATTTT.

This clonotype was recorded at least ten times. The J gene is TRBJ2-1, the V gene TRBV20-1; TRBD1 matches at 8 bases. V dropped 6 bases and J dropped 0; count of bases not matched to a gene: 4. CDR1 is DFQATT, CDR2 SNEGSKA, per germline (reference sequence). The CDR3 is made up of 14 amino acids. CDR3 residues: CSAVGQGSYNEQFF. Here the CDR3 DNA reads TGCAGTGCGGTTGGACAGGGCTCCTACAATGAGCAGTTCTTC.

This clonotype was observed a few times. V usage is TRBV30 and J usage is TRBJ1-1; 8 bases are shared with TRBD1. Germline V gene lookup returns CDR1 GTSNPN and CDR2 SVGIG (reference sequence). The CDR3 consists of 13 residues. V was pared by 5 bases and J by 3 bases, with 5 bases of the junction left unmatched. The CDR3 region has the DNA TGTGCCTGGGCAGGACAGGGTCACACTGAAGCTTTCTTT. The encoded protein is CAWAGQGHTEAFF.

Regarding this clonotype: A read error may account for a junction end that differs from germline. The chain is built from TRBV14 and TRBJ1-1; D unclear. The CDR3 runs to 11 residues. The germline V gene has CDR1 SGHDN and CDR2 FVKESK. This CDR3 is CASSGYASVIF. Written as DNA, the CDR3 is TGTGCCAGCAGCGGCTATGCGAGCGTGATCTTT.

This clonotype came up many times. The chain combines TRBV6-7 with TRBJ1-5, with D hard to call. TRBV6-7 is annotated as an ORF whose role is uncertain. The CDR3 is 12 residues long. The ends were cut back, 9 bases at V and 6 bases at J, with 12 bases in the middle. The CDR3 loop reads CARGRPSQPQHF. The CDR3 coding sequence is TGTGCCAGAGGCAGGCCCAGTCAGCCCCAGCATTTT.